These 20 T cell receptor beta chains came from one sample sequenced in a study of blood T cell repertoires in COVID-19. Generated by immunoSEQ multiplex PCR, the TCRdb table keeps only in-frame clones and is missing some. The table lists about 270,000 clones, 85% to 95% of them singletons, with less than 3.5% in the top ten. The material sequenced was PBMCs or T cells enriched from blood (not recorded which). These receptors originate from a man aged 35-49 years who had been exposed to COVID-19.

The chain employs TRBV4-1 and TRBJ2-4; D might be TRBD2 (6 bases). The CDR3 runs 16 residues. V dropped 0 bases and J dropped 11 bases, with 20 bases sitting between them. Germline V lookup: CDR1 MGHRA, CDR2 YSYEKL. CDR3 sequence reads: CASSQEDQGGPKVQYF. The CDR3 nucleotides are TGCGCCAGCAGCCAAGAGGATCAGGGAGGACCGAAAGTTCAGTACTTC.

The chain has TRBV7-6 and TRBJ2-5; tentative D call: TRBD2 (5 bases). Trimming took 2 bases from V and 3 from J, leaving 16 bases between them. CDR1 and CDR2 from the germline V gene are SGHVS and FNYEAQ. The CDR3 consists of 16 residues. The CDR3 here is CASSLLIGVPEETQYF. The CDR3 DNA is TGTGCCAGCAGCTTATTGATCGGGGTCCCCGAAGAGACCCAGTACTTC.

CDR3 region: CSAWEDSYTEAFF. The DNA of the CDR3 is TGCAGCGCCTGGGAGGATTCGTACACTGAAGCTTTCTTT. This sequence joins TRBV29-1 and TRBJ1-1; D is unclear. The ends were cut back, 7 bases at V and 3 bases at J, with 15 bases in the middle. CDR3 length equals 13 residues. CDR1 and CDR2 from the germline V gene are SQVTM and ANQGSEA.

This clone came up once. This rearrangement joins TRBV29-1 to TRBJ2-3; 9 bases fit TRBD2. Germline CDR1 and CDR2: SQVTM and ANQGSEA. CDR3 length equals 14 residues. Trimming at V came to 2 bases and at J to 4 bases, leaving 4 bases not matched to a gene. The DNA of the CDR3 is TGCAGCGTTGAAAGGCGGGAGGGCTCAGATACGCAGTATTTT. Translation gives CSVERREGSDTQYF.

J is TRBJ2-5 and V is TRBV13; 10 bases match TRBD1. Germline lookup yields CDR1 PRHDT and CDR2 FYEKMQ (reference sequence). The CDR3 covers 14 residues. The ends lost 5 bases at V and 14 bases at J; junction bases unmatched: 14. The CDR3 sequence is CASSLRTGGDPAYF. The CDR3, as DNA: TGTGCCAGCAGCCTTCGGACAGGGGGAGACCCCGCATACTTC.

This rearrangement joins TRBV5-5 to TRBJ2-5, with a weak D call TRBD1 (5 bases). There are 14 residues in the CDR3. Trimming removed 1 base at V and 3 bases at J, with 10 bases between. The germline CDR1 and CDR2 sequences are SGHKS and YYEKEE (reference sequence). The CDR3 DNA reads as TGTGCCAGCAGCTTGTGGCAGGGTGAAGAGACCCAGTACTTC. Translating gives CASSLWQGEETQYF.

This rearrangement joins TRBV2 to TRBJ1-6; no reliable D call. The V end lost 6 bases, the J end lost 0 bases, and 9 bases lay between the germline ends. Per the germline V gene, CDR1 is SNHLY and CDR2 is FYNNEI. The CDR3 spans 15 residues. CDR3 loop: CASRGDYSYNSPLHF. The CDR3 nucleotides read TGTGCCAGCAGAGGAGATTACTCCTATAATTCACCCCTCCACTTT.

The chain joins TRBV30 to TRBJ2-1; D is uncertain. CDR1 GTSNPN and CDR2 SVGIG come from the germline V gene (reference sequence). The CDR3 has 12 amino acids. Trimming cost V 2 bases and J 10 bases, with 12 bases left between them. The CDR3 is CAWSSLFGEQFF. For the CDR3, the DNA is TGTGCCTGGAGTTCCCTTTTCGGGGAGCAGTTCTTC.

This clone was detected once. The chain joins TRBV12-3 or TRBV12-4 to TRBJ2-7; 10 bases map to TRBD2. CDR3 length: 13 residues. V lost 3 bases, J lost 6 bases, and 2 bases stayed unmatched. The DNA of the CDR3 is TGTGCCAGCAGTTTGCGGACTAGCGGCGAGCAGTACTTC. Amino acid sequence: CASSLRTSGEQYF.

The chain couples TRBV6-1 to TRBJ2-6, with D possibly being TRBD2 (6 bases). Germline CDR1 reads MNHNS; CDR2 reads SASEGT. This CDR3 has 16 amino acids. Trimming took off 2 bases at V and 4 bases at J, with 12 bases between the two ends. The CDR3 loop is CASSESGGTGANVLTF. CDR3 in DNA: TGTGCCAGCAGTGAATCTGGCGGGACCGGGGCCAACGTCCTGACTTTC.

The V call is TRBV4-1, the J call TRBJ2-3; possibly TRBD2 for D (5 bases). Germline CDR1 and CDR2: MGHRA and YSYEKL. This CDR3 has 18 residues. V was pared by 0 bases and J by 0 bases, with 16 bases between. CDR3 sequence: CASSQDPPLALSTDTQYF. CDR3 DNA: TGCGCCAGCAGCCAAGATCCCCCGCTAGCACTTAGCACAGATACGCAGTATTTT.

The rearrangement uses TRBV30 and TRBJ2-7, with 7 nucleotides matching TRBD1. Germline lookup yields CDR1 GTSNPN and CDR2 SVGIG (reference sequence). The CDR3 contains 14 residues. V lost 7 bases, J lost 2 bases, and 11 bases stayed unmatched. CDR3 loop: CAYNGQDVAYEQYF. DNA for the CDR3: TGTGCCTACAACGGACAGGACGTAGCCTACGAGCAGTACTTC.

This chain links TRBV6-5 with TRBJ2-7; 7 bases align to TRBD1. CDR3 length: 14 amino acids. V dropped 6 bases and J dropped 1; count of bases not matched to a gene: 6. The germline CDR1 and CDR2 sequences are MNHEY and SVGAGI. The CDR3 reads CASSLTTGSYEQYF. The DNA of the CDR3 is TGTGCCAGCAGCCTCACGACAGGGTCCTACGAGCAGTACTTC.

The CDR3 reads CASSLASKGGDIQYF. CDR3 in DNA: TGCGCCAGCAGCTTGGCATCGAAGGGAGGGGACATTCAGTACTTC. V usage is TRBV5-1 and J usage is TRBJ2-4; 7 bases match TRBD2. The CDR3 consists of 15 residues. After removal of 0 bases from V and 8 bases from J, the junction contained 8 bases not matched to a gene. Germline loops: CDR1 SGHRS, CDR2 YFSETQ.

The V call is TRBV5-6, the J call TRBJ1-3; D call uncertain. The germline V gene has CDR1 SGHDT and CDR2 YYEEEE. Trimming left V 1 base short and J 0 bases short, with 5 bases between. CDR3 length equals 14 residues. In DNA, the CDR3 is TGTGCCAGCAGCTTGCCGAGCTCTGGAAACACCATATATTTT. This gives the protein CASSLPSSGNTIYF.

DNA of the CDR3: TGTGCCAGTAGTATTGAAAGGGGCCGCACAGATACGCAGTATTTT. Protein product: CASSIERGRTDTQYF. The chain employs TRBV19 and TRBJ2-3, with D perhaps matching TRBD1 (5 bases). V was cut by 3 bases and J by 1 base, with 11 bases left in between. The CDR3 runs 15 residues. The germline V gene encodes CDR1 LNHDA and CDR2 SQIVND (reference sequence).

DNA for the CDR3: TGTGCCAGCAGCCCTGGACAGGGGCAGAATGAAAAACTGTTTTTT. Residues: CASSPGQGQNEKLFF. V usage is TRBV7-9 and J usage is TRBJ1-4; 9 positions agree with TRBD1. CDR3 length equals 15 residues. The ends lost 5 bases at V and 5 bases at J; junction bases unmatched: 6. CDR1 SEHNR and CDR2 FQNEAQ come from the germline V gene (reference sequence).

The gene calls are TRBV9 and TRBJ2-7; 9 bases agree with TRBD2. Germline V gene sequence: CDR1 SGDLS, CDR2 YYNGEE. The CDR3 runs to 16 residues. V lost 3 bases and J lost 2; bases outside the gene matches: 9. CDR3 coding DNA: TGTGCCAGCAGCGGAATAACTAGCGGGTCCCCCTACGAGCAGTACTTC. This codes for CASSGITSGSPYEQYF.

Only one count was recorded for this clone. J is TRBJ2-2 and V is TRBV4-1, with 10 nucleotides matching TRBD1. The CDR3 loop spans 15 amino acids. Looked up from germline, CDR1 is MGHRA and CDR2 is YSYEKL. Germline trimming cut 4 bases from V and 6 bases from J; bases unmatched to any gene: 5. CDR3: CASSREGQGSGELFF. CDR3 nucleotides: TGCGCCAGCAGCCGAGAGGGACAGGGGTCCGGGGAGCTGTTTTTT.

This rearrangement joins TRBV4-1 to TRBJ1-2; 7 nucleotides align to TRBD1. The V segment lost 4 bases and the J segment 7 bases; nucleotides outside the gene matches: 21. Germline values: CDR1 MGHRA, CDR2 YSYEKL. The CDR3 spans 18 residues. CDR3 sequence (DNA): TGCGCCAGCAGCCGCAATGGATTTATCGGTAGGGGGCTCTTTGGCTACACCTTC. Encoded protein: CASSRNGFIGRGLFGYTF.